The 17 T cell receptor beta chains below all came from one sample that was sequenced in a study of beta chain features in type 1 diabetes. The study reverse transcribed the entire isolated RNA, so it sequenced expressed TCRB transcripts. Data came from immunoSEQ multiplex PCR; TCRdb stores just in-frame clones and leaves some out. The sample shows about 470,000 clones, over 25% of them seen only once. Material for sequencing was naive CD4+ T cells from blood. The receptors here all came from a man aged 18 to 30 in good health.

This clone was counted a few times. V and J are TRBV7-9 and TRBJ2-1, with D tentatively TRBD1 (5 bases). CDR1 SEHNR and CDR2 FQNEAQ come from the germline V gene (reference sequence). This CDR3 has 15 amino acids. The V end lost 2 bases, the J end lost 0 bases, and 8 bases lay between the germline ends. CDR3 coding DNA: TGTGCCAGCAGCTTACGCAGGGTCTCCTACAATGAGCAGTTCTTC. Its protein is CASSLRRVSYNEQFF.

V usage is TRBV7-9 and J usage is TRBJ2-2; D may be TRBD2 (5 bases). CDR3 length equals 14 residues. Trimming took 5 bases from V and 1 from J, leaving 8 bases between them. The germline V gene encodes CDR1 SEHNR and CDR2 FQNEAQ (reference sequence). The CDR3 loop is CASSGSLNTGELFF. In DNA, the CDR3 is TGTGCCAGCAGCGGGAGTCTGAACACCGGGGAGCTGTTTTTT.

This clone has more than one count but fewer than ten. This specimen includes other DNA sequences encoding the same CDR3. V usage is TRBV9 and J usage is TRBJ2-1; D gene ambiguous. V was clipped by 0 bases and J by 0 bases, with 7 bases between them. The CDR3 runs to 15 residues. Germline CDR1 is SGDLS and CDR2 is YYNGEE. The CDR3 bases are TGTGCCAGCAGCGTAGTACCTAGCTCCTACAATGAGCAGTTCTTC. This gives the protein CASSVVPSSYNEQFF.

This clone was observed a few times. The chain has TRBV28 and TRBJ2-1; 11 nucleotides align to TRBD2. The length of the CDR3 is 15 residues. Germline CDR1 MDHEN, CDR2 SYDVKM. Trimming cost V 6 bases and J 9 bases; bases outside gene matches: 10. The CDR3 DNA reads TGTGCCAGCAGCCCCTCTAGCGGGAGGCTGCGTGAGCAGTTCTTC. Amino acid sequence: CASSPSSGRLREQFF.

This clone was recorded a few times. Other DNA sequences in this specimen translate into the identical CDR3. The rearrangement joins TRBV9 to TRBJ2-3; perhaps TRBD2 as D (6 bases). The V gene's germline CDR1 is SGDLS and CDR2 YYNGEE. V was shortened by 4 bases and J by 2 bases, with 11 bases between the two germline ends. The CDR3 extends over 14 amino acids. CDR3 sequence reads: CASSPRDFTDTQYF. CDR3 DNA sequence: TGTGCCAGCAGCCCTCGGGACTTCACAGATACGCAGTATTTT.

The V call is TRBV30, the J call TRBJ2-1, with a possible D match to TRBD2 (6 bases). The germline V and J ends were trimmed by 0 bases and 0 bases, with 9 bases remaining between them. This CDR3 is 15 amino acids long. Germline CDR1 reads GTSNPN; CDR2 reads SVGIG (reference sequence). The chain's CDR3 is CAWSVGAGSYNEQFF. CDR3 DNA: TGTGCCTGGAGTGTGGGAGCGGGCTCCTACAATGAGCAGTTCTTC.

V is TRBV27 and J is TRBJ2-3; 7 bases agree with TRBD1. The CDR3 sequence is 17 residues long. Germline V CDR1 and CDR2: MNHEY, SMNVEV (reference sequence). The J segment lost 1 base and the V segment lost 5 bases, leaving 12 bases of the junction unmatched. The CDR3 DNA follows: TGTGCCAGCAGTCCCTATGGACAGGCCCGAGGCACAGATACGCAGTATTTT. It yields the protein CASSPYGQARGTDTQYF.

This chain uses TRBV7-2 with TRBJ2-7; perhaps TRBD2 as D (5 bases). V was clipped by 0 bases and J by 5 bases, with 8 bases between them. This CDR3 spans 13 amino acids. The germline V gene has CDR1 SGHTA and CDR2 FQGNSA. The CDR3 is CASSLAVRDEQYF. CDR3 sequence (DNA): TGTGCCAGCAGCTTAGCGGTGAGGGACGAGCAGTACTTC.

This clone was detected only a few times. The chain joins TRBV19 to TRBJ2-1; no reliable D call. CDR1 and CDR2 (germline): LNHDA, SQIVND (reference sequence). CDR3 length equals 16 residues. V dropped 4 bases and J dropped 2 bases, with 15 bases sitting between them. The CDR3 nucleotides read TGTGCCAGTAGTACGCTGTATTCGGAAACCTACAATGAGCAGTTCTTC. Amino acids: CASSTLYSETYNEQFF.

The rearrangement links TRBV30 to TRBJ1-5; the match to TRBD1 covers 11 bases. Germline CDR1 GTSNPN, CDR2 SVGIG (reference sequence). The CDR3 has 15 residues. The ends lost 2 bases at V and 6 bases at J; junction bases unmatched: 6. CDR3 sequence: CAWSSDRGLLQPQHF. CDR3 nucleotide sequence: TGTGCCTGGAGTTCGGACAGGGGGCTCCTTCAGCCCCAGCATTTT.

There are a few counts of this clone. J is TRBJ2-1 and V is TRBV4-3, with 11 bases fitting TRBD1. Germline CDR1 and CDR2: LGHNA and YSLEER. The CDR3 is 17 amino acids. J was trimmed by 9 bases and V by 1 base; bases with no gene match: 11. The CDR3 here is CASSQGRADRGRTEQFF. The CDR3 bases are TGCGCCAGCAGCCAAGGTCGTGCGGACAGGGGGCGCACTGAGCAGTTCTTC.

This clone was counted only a few times. The V and J genes are TRBV19 and TRBJ2-5; TRBD1 matches at 11 bases. This CDR3 spans 17 amino acids. Germline CDR1 reads LNHDA; CDR2 reads SQIVND (reference sequence). V lost 4 bases, J lost 5 bases, and 12 bases stayed unmatched. CDR3 residues: CASSSKRGQGAWETQYF. DNA of the CDR3: TGTGCCAGTAGTAGCAAACGTGGACAGGGGGCCTGGGAGACCCAGTACTTC.

The genes are TRBV25-1 and TRBJ2-5; possible D gene TRBD1, 6 bases. This CDR3 comprises 14 residues. V dropped 3 bases and J dropped 1 base, with 9 bases sitting between them. The germline V gene has CDR1 MGHDK and CDR2 SYGVNS. The CDR3 DNA reads TGTGCCAGCAGTGACAGGGGTAGCCAAGAGACCCAGTACTTC. As protein: CASSDRGSQETQYF.

Concerning this clone itself: In the same sample, other DNA sequences code for this CDR3. The chain employs TRBV7-3 and TRBJ2-1; the D gene is possibly TRBD2 (5 bases). V gave up 2 bases and J gave up 4 bases, with 9 bases separating them. Germline V gene sequence: CDR1 SGHTA, CDR2 FQGTGA. The CDR3 has 14 amino acids. CDR3 sequence (DNA): TGTGCCAGCAGCTTAGGAGGATCATACAATGAGCAGTTCTTC. It encodes CASSLGGSYNEQFF.

The gene calls are TRBV30 and TRBJ1-2, with D hard to call. The CDR3 runs 13 residues. CDR1 and CDR2 (germline): GTSNPN, SVGIG (reference sequence). The germline V and J ends were trimmed by 3 bases and 7 bases, with 15 bases remaining between them. The chain's CDR3 is CAWRDLGAPGYTF. The CDR3 coding sequence is TGTGCCTGGAGGGACTTGGGCGCGCCTGGCTACACCTTC.

Only a few counts were recorded for this clone. The V call is TRBV29-1, the J call TRBJ2-5, with D hard to call. Looked up from germline, CDR1 is SQVTM and CDR2 is ANQGSEA. This CDR3 contains 12 residues. Trimming removed 7 bases from V and 5 bases from J, with 14 bases in between. The CDR3 DNA reads TGCAGCGCCTCCGCTGGATCCGAGACCCAGTACTTC. This sequence encodes CSASAGSETQYF.

This clone came up a few times. Other DNA sequences in the same sample also yield this CDR3. The chain recombines TRBV29-1 with TRBJ2-3; D possibly matches TRBD1 or TRBD2 (6 bases each). The CDR3 loop spans 12 amino acids. Between the trimmed V and J ends, which lost 4 bases and 6 bases, there was a span of 11 bases. Germline lookup yields CDR1 SQVTM and CDR2 ANQGSEA. The CDR3 nucleotides are TGCAGCGTTGTATCGGGGGCGGATACGCAGTATTTT. Amino acids: CSVVSGADTQYF.